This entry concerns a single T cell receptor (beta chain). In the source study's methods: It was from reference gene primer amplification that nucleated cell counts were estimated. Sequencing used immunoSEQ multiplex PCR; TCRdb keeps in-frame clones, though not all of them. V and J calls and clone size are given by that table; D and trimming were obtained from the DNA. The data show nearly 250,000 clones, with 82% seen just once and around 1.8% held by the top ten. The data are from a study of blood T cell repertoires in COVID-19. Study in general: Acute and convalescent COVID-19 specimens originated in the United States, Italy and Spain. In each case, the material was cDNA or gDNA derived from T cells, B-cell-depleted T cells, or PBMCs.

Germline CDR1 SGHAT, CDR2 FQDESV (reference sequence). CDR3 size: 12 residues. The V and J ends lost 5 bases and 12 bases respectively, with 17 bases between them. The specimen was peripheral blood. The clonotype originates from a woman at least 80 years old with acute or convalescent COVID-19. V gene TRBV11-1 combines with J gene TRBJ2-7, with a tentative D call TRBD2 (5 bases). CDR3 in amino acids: CASSQGPVEVYF. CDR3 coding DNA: TGTGCCAGCAGCCAAGGCCCAGTGGAGGTGTACTTC.